The 22 T cell receptor beta chains listed next were all sequenced from one sample in a study of somatic mutations in cytotoxic T cells in rheumatoid arthritis. TCRdb's table, derived via immunoSEQ multiplex PCR, lists solely in-frame clones and lacks some. Seen here are some 30,000 clones, around 87% observed once, and the top ten hold over 7.5%. Sequences were obtained from CD8+ T cells sorted from blood. The receptors originated from an adult with rheumatoid arthritis.

The CDR3: CASTRDGYNEQFF. The CDR3 DNA is TGTGCCAGCACCCGGGACGGCTACAATGAGCAGTTCTTC. The chain uses TRBV6-5 and TRBJ2-1; possibly TRBD1 or TRBD2 for D (5 bases each). Looked up from germline, CDR1 is MNHEY and CDR2 is SVGAGI. This CDR3 region has 13 residues. Trimming took off 7 bases at V and 3 bases at J, with 10 bases between the two ends.

The rearrangement joins TRBV9 to TRBJ2-5; the match to TRBD2 covers 9 bases. Unmatched junction bases numbered 12, after V lost 4 bases and J lost 2 bases. The CDR3 totals 17 residues. From germline, CDR1 is SGDLS and CDR2 YYNGEE. The CDR3 protein is CASSLGVLAGAQETQYF. CDR3 bases: TGTGCCAGCAGCTTGGGGGTATTAGCGGGGGCACAAGAGACCCAGTACTTC.

This clone is a singleton in its sample. V is TRBV29-1 and J is TRBJ2-1; the match to TRBD2 covers 9 bases. CDR1 and CDR2 from the germline V gene are SQVTM and ANQGSEA. Trimming at V came to 4 bases and at J to 5 bases, leaving 3 bases not matched to a gene. The CDR3 is made up of 13 amino acids. CDR3 nucleotides: TGCAGCGTTGGACTAGCGGAAAACAATGAGCAGTTCTTC. It translates to CSVGLAENNEQFF.

The rearrangement uses TRBV21-1 and TRBJ1-1; the table calls TRBD1, which could not be checked here. TRBV21-1 is a known pseudogene. CDR3 size: 15 residues. CDR3 sequence (DNA): TGTGCCAGCAGCAAAGGCTTTGCAGAGAACACTGAAGCTTTCTTT. Residues: CASSKGFAENTEAFF.

This clone was seen once. This chain links TRBV11-1 with TRBJ2-6, with D unclear. CDR1 SGHAT and CDR2 FQDESV come from the germline V gene (reference sequence). CDR3 length: 15 amino acids. V dropped 1 base and J dropped 0 bases, with 4 bases sitting between them. The DNA for the CDR3 is TGTGCCAGCAGCTTAGTCCCCTCTGGGGCCAACGTCCTGACTTTC. This sequence encodes CASSLVPSGANVLTF.

The chain uses TRBV7-7 and TRBJ2-3, with TRBD2 matching 12 bases. The CDR3 is made up of 15 amino acids. Trimming cost V 5 bases and J 3 bases; bases outside gene matches: 3. Germline V gives CDR1 SSHAT, CDR2 FNYEAQ (reference sequence). DNA for the CDR3: TGTGCCAGCAGCCTGACTAGCGGGGGAACAGATACGCAGTATTTT. Protein sequence: CASSLTSGGTDTQYF.

The CDR3 DNA sequence: TGTGCCAGCAGTTACTCCCCTAGCGGGACTTACAATGAGCAGTTCTTC. As protein: CASSYSPSGTYNEQFF. V gene TRBV6-5 combines with J gene TRBJ2-1, with 9 bases matching TRBD2. This CDR3 spans 16 amino acids. Germline lookup yields CDR1 MNHEY and CDR2 SVGAGI. V lost 0 bases, J lost 4 bases, and 4 bases stayed unmatched.

The genes are TRBV29-1 and TRBJ1-3; no reliable D call. CDR1 and CDR2 from the germline V gene are SQVTM and ANQGSEA. The CDR3 extends over 11 amino acids. Trimming left V 1 base short and J 2 bases short, with 0 bases between. The CDR3 region has the DNA TGCAGCGTTGAAGCTGGAAACACCATATATTTT. It specifies CSVEAGNTIYF.

The chain uses TRBV4-3 and TRBJ2-1, with D possibly TRBD2 on 6 matching bases. Trimming removed 2 bases at V and 0 bases at J, with 14 bases between. The CDR3 runs to 17 residues. Per germline, CDR1 LGHNA and CDR2 YSLEER. The CDR3 reads CASSQSSAGSSYNEQFF. In DNA, the CDR3 is TGCGCCAGCAGCCAATCGTCGGCGGGAAGCTCCTACAATGAGCAGTTCTTC.

The chain employs TRBV27 and TRBJ2-1; D unclear. Trimming left V 3 bases short and J 3 bases short, with 0 bases between. The CDR3 runs to 11 residues. The germline V gene encodes CDR1 MNHEY and CDR2 SMNVEV (reference sequence). CDR3 sequence: CASSFYNEQFF. Here the CDR3 DNA reads TGTGCCAGCAGTTTCTACAATGAGCAGTTCTTC.

The chain employs TRBV19 and TRBJ2-1; 11 nucleotides align to TRBD2. J was trimmed by 2 bases and V by 2 bases; bases with no gene match: 8. The CDR3 loop spans 18 amino acids. Germline V gene lookup returns CDR1 LNHDA and CDR2 SQIVND (reference sequence). DNA for the CDR3: TGTGCCAGTAGTATAACTAGCGGGGGTTACGACCCCTACAATGAGCAGTTCTTC. It yields the protein CASSITSGGYDPYNEQFF.

The rearrangement joins TRBV10-3 to TRBJ2-1; tentative D call: TRBD1 (5 bases). V was shortened by 5 bases and J by 7 bases, with 15 bases between the two germline ends. The germline gives CDR1 ENHRY, CDR2 SYGVKD. The CDR3 is made up of 14 amino acids. CDR3 nucleotides: TGTGCCATCAGTCCGAACAGGTATACTAATGAGCAGTTCTTC. Amino acids: CAISPNRYTNEQFF.

In its sample, this clone was seen a few times. The rearrangement links TRBV27 to TRBJ2-7, with D perhaps matching TRBD2 (6 bases). CDR3 size: 17 residues. Germline loops: CDR1 MNHEY, CDR2 SMNVEV (reference sequence). V was clipped by 6 bases and J by 0 bases, with 21 bases between them. The CDR3, as DNA: TGTGCCAGCAGCCCCACTCTCTGGGAGGCAAGCTCCTACGAGCAGTACTTC. This encodes CASSPTLWEASSYEQYF.

This clone occurred once. V usage is TRBV4-1 and J usage is TRBJ2-2; D not certain. CDR1 is MGHRA, CDR2 YSYEKL, per germline. The CDR3 covers 14 residues. Trimming cost V 3 bases and J 1 base, with 6 bases left between them. The CDR3: CASSHRLNTGELFF. DNA of the CDR3: TGCGCCAGCAGCCACAGATTGAACACCGGGGAGCTGTTTTTT.

The CDR3 sequence: CASSPTSGGSYNEQFF. In DNA, the CDR3 is TGTGCCAGCAGCCCTACTAGCGGGGGTTCCTACAATGAGCAGTTCTTC. The chain recombines TRBV7-6 with TRBJ2-1; 11 positions agree with TRBD2. Germline CDR1 reads SGHVS; CDR2 reads FNYEAQ. J lost 1 base, V lost 5 bases, and 4 bases had no gene match. CDR3 size: 16 residues. Variable domain in full (rest from reference TRBV7-6 and TRBJ2-1): GAGVSQSPRYKVTKRGQDVALRCDPISGHVSLYWYRQALGQGPEFLTYFNYEAQQDKSGLPNDRFSAERPEGSISTLTIQRTEQRDSAMYRCASSPTSGGSYNEQFFGPGTRLTVL.

V and J are TRBV5-5 and TRBJ1-2, with unresolved D. This CDR3 contains 14 residues. The germline V and J ends were trimmed by 2 bases and 3 bases, with 11 bases remaining between them. CDR1 is SGHKS, CDR2 YYEKEE, per germline (reference sequence). The CDR3 is CASSLYGEDYGYTF. The CDR3 DNA is TGTGCCAGCAGCTTATATGGGGAAGACTATGGCTACACCTTC.

The chain is built from TRBV30 and TRBJ2-2; D is ambiguous. V was trimmed by 4 bases and J by 5 bases, leaving 5 bases between them. CDR3 length: 11 amino acids. CDR1 and CDR2 from the germline V gene are GTSNPN and SVGIG (reference sequence). The CDR3: CAWMGTGELFF. The CDR3 DNA reads as TGTGCCTGGATGGGGACCGGGGAGCTGTTTTTT.

The J gene is TRBJ2-5, the V gene TRBV15; 9 bases align to TRBD2. The J segment lost 4 bases and the V segment lost 3 bases, leaving 9 bases of the junction unmatched. The CDR3 is 16 amino acids. The germline V gene has CDR1 LNHNV and CDR2 YYDKDF (reference sequence). The CDR3 DNA follows: TGTGCCACCAGCAGCGTATTAGCGGGAGTGGGAGAGACCCAGTACTTC. As protein: CATSSVLAGVGETQYF.

This chain connects TRBV6-4 to TRBJ1-5; maybe TRBD1 (6 bases). Germline CDR1 and CDR2: MRHNA and SNTAGT. The CDR3 length is 15 residues. V shed 4 bases and J shed 3 bases, with 13 bases lying between them. The CDR3 spells CASSATAGDNQPQHF. The DNA for the CDR3 is TGTGCCAGCAGTGCAACGGCAGGGGACAATCAGCCCCAGCATTTT.

This chain uses TRBV29-1 with TRBJ2-7; a possible D gene is TRBD2 (6 bases). The V end lost 3 bases, the J end lost 0 bases, and 15 bases lay between the germline ends. Germline V gives CDR1 SQVTM, CDR2 ANQGSEA. This CDR3 is 15 amino acids long. CDR3 amino acids: CSVDGIGTDSYEQYF. The CDR3 DNA follows: TGCAGCGTTGATGGAATCGGGACTGACTCCTACGAGCAGTACTTC.

This sequence joins TRBV13 and TRBJ2-2; TRBD2 might be the D (6 bases). Germline assignment: CDR1 PRHDT and CDR2 FYEKMQ (reference sequence). V gave up 5 bases and J gave up 8 bases, with 15 bases separating them. The CDR3 has 14 amino acids. As DNA, the CDR3 is TGTGCCAGCAGCCCTGGACTACTGACGGGGGAGCTGTTTTTT. It translates to CASSPGLLTGELFF.

This clone was seen once. The V gene is TRBV15, the J gene TRBJ1-5; D remains ambiguous. V was pared by 5 bases and J by 4 bases, with 12 bases between. The length of the CDR3 is 14 residues. Germline lookup yields CDR1 LNHNV and CDR2 YYDKDF (reference sequence). Here the CDR3 reads CATSAIAHNQPQHF. The DNA of the CDR3 is TGTGCCACCAGCGCGATAGCACATAATCAGCCCCAGCATTTT. Full variable domain (rest looked up from reference TRBV15 and TRBJ1-5): DAMVIQNPRYQVTQFGKPVTLSCSQTLNHNVMYWYQQKSSQAPKLLFHYYDKDFNNEADTPDNFQSRRPNTSFCFLDIRSPGLGDTAMYLCATSAIAHNQPQHFGDGTRLSIL.